These T cell receptor beta chains were read from a single sample in a study of graft-versus-host responses after intestinal transplantation. Libraries were prepared by immunoSEQ multiplex PCR; TCRdb keeps only in-frame clonotypes and omits some of them. The top ten hold over 5% of the sample, which has about 10,000 clones, nearly 95% seen once. Sequencing used PBMCs, obtained about 70 days after transplant. Receptors originate from a human patient who received an intestinal transplant, so some T cells may come from the graft donor. Both conserved end residues are part of each CDR3. The D gene is left open where the match is weak. Rows give clone size only sometimes, using once, few, many, or a class for an expanded clone.

v_gene: TRBV4-1
d_gene: NA
abundance: NA
j_gene: TRBJ2-7
CDR3nt: TGCGCCAGCAGCCCCACGGGAAGGGGGGGGATCTACGAGCAGTACTTC
CDR3aa: CASSPTGRGGIYEQYF

v_gene: TRBV27
d_gene: NA
abundance: NA
j_gene: TRBJ2-1
CDR3nt: TGTGCCAGCAGTTTATCGAGAAGGAATGAGCAGTTCTTC
CDR3aa: CASSLSRRNEQFF

v_gene: TRBV11-3
d_gene: NA
abundance: NA
j_gene: TRBJ2-7
CDR3nt: TGTGCCAGCAGCTTTCGGGTCCTACCCTACGAGCAGTACTTC
CDR3aa: CASSFRVLPYEQYF

v_gene: TRBV28
d_gene: NA
abundance: NA
j_gene: TRBJ2-7
CDR3nt: TGTGCCAGCAGTTATGGCAGGGGCCACGAGCAGTACTTC
CDR3aa: CASSYGRGHEQYF

v_gene: TRBV5-6
d_gene: NA
abundance: NA
j_gene: TRBJ2-1
CDR3nt: TGTGCCAGCAGCTTGATCGGGGCAGGACATTACAATGAGCAGTTCTTC
CDR3aa: CASSLIGAGHYNEQFF

v_gene: TRBV4-1
d_gene: TRBD2
abundance: once
j_gene: TRBJ2-5
CDR3nt: TGCGCCAGCAGCCGACTAGCGGGTGAAGAGACCCAGTACTTC
CDR3aa: CASSRLAGEETQYF

v_gene: TRBV19
d_gene: NA
abundance: NA
j_gene: TRBJ1-3
CDR3nt: TGTGCCAGTAGTACCAGGACTCCTTCCAGCTCTGGAAACACCATATATTTT
CDR3aa: CASSTRTPSSSGNTIYF

v_gene: TRBV11-1
d_gene: NA
abundance: NA
j_gene: TRBJ2-7
CDR3nt: TGTGCCAGCAGCAGGGGGGACAGTTACCACGAGCAGTACTTC
CDR3aa: CASSRGDSYHEQYF

v_gene: TRBV7-6
d_gene: TRBD1
abundance: NA
j_gene: TRBJ1-1
CDR3nt: TGTGCCAGCAGCGCCGGGACAGGCCGTACCATGAACACTGAAGCTTTCTTT
CDR3aa: CASSAGTGRTMNTEAFF

v_gene: TRBV20-1
d_gene: NA
abundance: NA
j_gene: TRBJ2-1
CDR3nt: TGCAGTGTAGGAGTGTGGGAGCAGTTCTTC
CDR3aa: CSVGVWEQFF

v_gene: TRBV27
d_gene: TRBD2
abundance: NA
j_gene: TRBJ2-7
CDR3nt: TGTGCCAGCAGCGCCCTAGCGGGAGAAATCTACGAGCAGTACTTC
CDR3aa: CASSALAGEIYEQYF

v_gene: TRBV6-5
d_gene: NA
abundance: NA
j_gene: TRBJ1-1
CDR3nt: TGTGCCAGCATCTTACGTCGGGGCCCGGCCACTGAAGCTTTCTTT
CDR3aa: CASILRRGPATEAFF

v_gene: TRBV6-5
d_gene: NA
abundance: NA
j_gene: TRBJ2-1
CDR3nt: TGTGCCAGCAAACTCAGGGAGAGCTCCTACAATGAGCAGTTCTTC
CDR3aa: CASKLRESSYNEQFF

v_gene: TRBV5-1
d_gene: NA
abundance: NA
j_gene: TRBJ2-3
CDR3nt: TGCGCCAGCAGCGCCCGAGGGAGTACGCAGTATTTT
CDR3aa: CASSARGSTQYF

v_gene: TRBV28
d_gene: NA
abundance: NA
j_gene: TRBJ1-2
CDR3nt: TGTGCCAGCAGTTTATCCCCAGGGGCCTATGGCTACACCTTC
CDR3aa: CASSLSPGAYGYTF

v_gene: TRBV4-1
d_gene: TRBD2
abundance: NA
j_gene: TRBJ2-3
CDR3nt: TGCGCCAGCAGCCAAGATATAAGTAGCGGGATAGGGGATACGCAGTATTTT
CDR3aa: CASSQDISSGIGDTQYF

v_gene: TRBV6-5
d_gene: NA
abundance: NA
j_gene: TRBJ2-2
CDR3nt: TGTGCCAGCAGTTACTTCTGGGGGGCGAACACCGGGGAGCTGTTTTTT
CDR3aa: CASSYFWGANTGELFF

v_gene: TRBV5-1
d_gene: TRBD1
abundance: NA
j_gene: TRBJ2-5
CDR3nt: TGCGCCAGCAGCTCCTGGACAGGGGAAGAGACCCAGTACTTC
CDR3aa: CASSSWTGEETQYF

v_gene: TRBV19
d_gene: NA
abundance: NA
j_gene: TRBJ2-3
CDR3nt: TGTGCCAGTAGTTTCACGGGGGCAAGAGCAGATACGCAGTATTTT
CDR3aa: CASSFTGARADTQYF

v_gene: TRBV5-1
d_gene: NA
abundance: NA
j_gene: TRBJ2-7
CDR3nt: TGCGCCAGCAGCTTGGCCGTAAACAGTCGGTCCTACGAGCAGTACTTC
CDR3aa: CASSLAVNSRSYEQYF

v_gene: TRBV4-3
d_gene: NA
abundance: NA
j_gene: TRBJ2-1
CDR3nt: TGCGCCAGCAGCCCCACCGGCGGAATCTCCTACAATGAGCAGTTCTTC
CDR3aa: CASSPTGGISYNEQFF